The 20 T cell receptor beta chains listed next were all sequenced from one sample in a study of PD-L1 blockade in urothelial cancer. Time point specified: pretreatment peripheral blood. Some clones are missing from TCRdb's copy, which holds only in-frame ones; the method was immunoSEQ multiplex PCR. The sample includes more than 75,000 clones, around 84% of them seen just once. The source material was PBMCs, sampled around atezolizumab (anti-PD-L1) treatment. These receptors all stem from a man aged 55 to 70 with urothelial cancer.

The chain joins TRBV6-1 to TRBJ2-3, with unresolved D. The germline V gene has CDR1 MNHNS and CDR2 SASEGT. This CDR3 is 15 amino acids long. V lost 1 base and J 0 bases, leaving 8 bases between the germline ends. As DNA, the CDR3 is TGTGCCAGCAGTGAAGTTCTAACGAGCACAGATACGCAGTATTTT. This gives the protein CASSEVLTSTDTQYF.

This clone was detected only once. This chain joins TRBV5-1 and TRBJ2-1; D may be TRBD1 (6 bases). This CDR3 region has 18 residues. V lost 1 base and J lost 0, with 17 bases in between. CDR1 and CDR2 (germline): SGHRS, YFSETQ. Here the CDR3 reads CASSLRQGFLSSYNEQFF. CDR3 bases: TGCGCCAGCAGCTTGCGGCAGGGGTTCCTGAGCTCCTACAATGAGCAGTTCTTC. Full variable domain (outside the CDR3, taken from reference TRBV5-1 and TRBJ2-1): KAGVTQTPRYLIKTRGQQVTLSCSPISGHRSVSWYQQTPGQGLQFLFEYFSETQRNKGNFPGRFSGRQFSNSRSEMNVSTLELGDSALYLCASSLRQGFLSSYNEQFFGPGTRLTVL.

The rearrangement links TRBV6-5 to TRBJ1-3; D possibly corresponds to TRBD1 (5 bases). The CDR3 has 14 amino acids. In germline, CDR1 is MNHEY, CDR2 SVGAGI. The ends were cut back, 6 bases at V and 2 bases at J, with 11 bases in the middle. DNA of the CDR3: TGTGCCAGCAGGGCCCCCAGGGCTGGAAACACCATATATTTT. Translating gives CASRAPRAGNTIYF.

As for this clone: Because it lacks the conserved phenylalanine or tryptophan at the end, this CDR3 is likely a read error. The chain couples TRBV7-9 to TRBJ1-1, with 8 positions matching TRBD1. V shed 1 base, J shed 1 base, and the junction held 8 bases outside the gene matches. CDR3 length: 17 amino acids. Germline lookup yields CDR1 SEHNR and CDR2 FQNEAQ (reference sequence). The chain's CDR3 is CASSLDVVDRANTEAFL. As DNA, the CDR3 is TGTGCCAGCAGCTTAGATGTTGTGGACAGGGCGAACACTGAAGCTTTCCTT.

As for this clone: The junction differs from germline at one of its ends, possibly a read error. The chain employs TRBV5-3 and TRBJ1-4; TRBD1 matches 8 bases. Being an ORF, TRBV5-3 has a function that is uncertain. This CDR3 has 18 amino acids. The CDR3 DNA reads TGTGCCAGAAACTTGGACCCGGGTGAGGCAGGGGGCCATGAAAAACTGTTTTTT. It encodes CARNLDPGEAGGHEKLFF.

This clone was counted a single time. The chain is built from TRBV30 and TRBJ2-2, with D tentatively TRBD1 (6 bases). Per germline, CDR1 GTSNPN and CDR2 SVGIG (reference sequence). Trimming stripped 4 bases from V and 2 bases from J, with 11 bases between. The CDR3 has 14 amino acids. CDR3 DNA sequence: TGTGCCTGGAATGGACAGATAAACACCGGGGAGCTGTTTTTT. Translating it yields CAWNGQINTGELFF.

The chain links TRBV5-1 to TRBJ2-3; 9 bases fit TRBD2. In germline, CDR1 is SGHRS, CDR2 YFSETQ. V dropped 3 bases and J dropped 4; count of bases not matched to a gene: 6. The CDR3 totals 15 residues. The DNA of the CDR3 is TGCGCCAGCAGCTGGGCGGGGGGGTTTCCAGATACGCAGTATTTT. Translating it yields CASSWAGGFPDTQYF.

This chain connects TRBV28 to TRBJ2-7; D is possibly TRBD1 (6 bases). V shed 2 bases and J shed 3 bases, with 8 bases lying between them. The CDR3 sequence is 13 residues long. Germline assignment: CDR1 MDHEN and CDR2 SYDVKM. The CDR3 reads CASSLEQGYEQYF. The DNA of the CDR3 is TGTGCCAGCAGTTTAGAACAGGGCTACGAGCAGTACTTC. Full variable domain (remainder filled in from reference TRBV28 and TRBJ2-7): DVKVTQSSRYLVKRTGEKVFLECVQDMDHENMFWYRQDPGLGLRLIYFSYDVKMKEKGDIPEGYSVSREKKERFSLILESASTNQTSMYLCASSLEQGYEQYFGPGTRLTVT.

V and J are TRBV13 and TRBJ2-7; D might be TRBD1 (6 bases). With 4 bases removed from V and 10 bases from J, the gap between germline ends came to 11 bases. CDR1 is PRHDT, CDR2 FYEKMQ, per germline (reference sequence). The CDR3 has 11 residues. The CDR3 is CASSSRGSQYF. In DNA, the CDR3 is TGTGCCAGCAGCTCCAGGGGTTCACAGTACTTC.

V is TRBV15 and J is TRBJ2-7; 10 bases are shared with TRBD2. This CDR3 is 16 amino acids long. The junction had 10 bases not matched to a gene; V was cut back by 6 bases and J by 2 bases. Germline lookup yields CDR1 LNHNV and CDR2 YYDKDF (reference sequence). CDR3 nucleotides: TGTGCCACCAGAGGAGCGGGAGGGCCAGGAACCTACGAGCAGTACTTC. Its protein is CATRGAGGPGTYEQYF.

The rearrangement links TRBV7-9 to TRBJ2-3; 9 nucleotides agree with TRBD1. J lost 5 bases, V lost 5 bases, and 11 bases had no gene match. The CDR3 totals 16 residues. The germline V gene has CDR1 SEHNR and CDR2 FQNEAQ (reference sequence). Here the CDR3 reads CASSAGQGPVGDTQYF. As DNA, the CDR3 is TGTGCCAGCAGCGCTGGACAGGGGCCCGTGGGAGATACGCAGTATTTT.

The gene calls are TRBV5-1 and TRBJ2-2; 9 bases are a match to TRBD2. The CDR3 is 15 residues long. The V gene end was trimmed by 5 bases and the J gene end by 1 base; junction bases not matched to a gene: 3. The germline gives CDR1 SGHRS, CDR2 YFSETQ. The CDR3: CASRLTSGNTGELFF. The CDR3 nucleotides read TGCGCCAGCAGACTGACTAGCGGGAACACCGGGGAGCTGTTTTTT.

The rearrangement uses TRBV27 and TRBJ1-6, with D possibly matching TRBD1 (6 bases). The germline CDR1 and CDR2 sequences are MNHEY and SMNVEV (reference sequence). V lost 7 bases to trimming and J lost 4 bases, with 11 bases between them. This CDR3 is 14 amino acids long. The CDR3 spells CASTLQGYNSPLHF. The CDR3 DNA follows: TGTGCCAGCACCTTACAGGGATATAATTCACCCCTCCACTTT.

The genes are TRBV30 and TRBJ1-4; D not resolved. Trimming pared 3 bases from V and 11 bases from J, leaving 13 bases between. The CDR3 covers 12 residues. Germline CDR1 GTSNPN, CDR2 SVGIG (reference sequence). The DNA of the CDR3 is TGTGCCTGGAGGCCCCGAGGTTCCAAACTGTTTTTT. Protein product: CAWRPRGSKLFF.

This clone was counted a few times. The V and J genes are TRBV5-6 and TRBJ1-5; unclear D gene. Germline V gene sequence: CDR1 SGHDT, CDR2 YYEEEE. CDR3 length: 16 amino acids. Trimming took 2 bases from V and 3 from J, leaving 15 bases between them. The CDR3: CASSFYGEGNNQPQHF. In nucleotides, the CDR3 is TGTGCCAGCAGCTTTTACGGGGAAGGGAACAATCAGCCCCAGCATTTT.

The chain recombines TRBV7-6 with TRBJ1-5, with 8 nucleotides matching TRBD1. This CDR3 is built from 16 residues. V gave up 1 base and J gave up 0 bases; unmatched junction bases: 2. CDR1 is SGHVS and CDR2 is FNYEAQ in the germline V gene. This chain's CDR3 is CASSLGQGRSNQPQHF. The CDR3 nucleotides read TGTGCCAGCAGCTTAGGACAGGGGCGTAGCAATCAGCCCCAGCATTTT.

V is TRBV5-1 and J is TRBJ2-1; 9 bases match TRBD1. The germline V gene has CDR1 SGHRS and CDR2 YFSETQ. V shed 5 bases, J shed 10 bases, and the junction held 16 bases outside the gene matches. The CDR3 sequence is 16 residues long. The CDR3 coding sequence is TGCGCCAGCAGTTCACAGGGGGCGGTTTCCAGTGCCGAGCAGTTCTTC. Translating it yields CASSSQGAVSSAEQFF. The entire variable domain, with the rest obtained from reference TRBV5-1 and TRBJ2-1, is as follows: KAGVTQTPRYLIKTRGQQVTLSCSPISGHRSVSWYQQTPGQGLQFLFEYFSETQRNKGNFPGRFSGRQFSNSRSEMNVSTLELGDSALYLCASSSQGAVSSAEQFFGPGTRLTVL.

This clone has just one count. V gene TRBV4-1 combines with J gene TRBJ2-3, with TRBD2 identical over 12 bases. This CDR3 is built from 15 residues. Germline CDR1 and CDR2: MGHRA and YSYEKL. The junction had 7 bases not matched to a gene; V was cut back by 6 bases and J by 6 bases. The CDR3 nucleotides read TGCGCCAGCAGGAACCTAGCGGGGGGGTTGGATACGCAGTATTTT. Translating gives CASRNLAGGLDTQYF.

This chain's CDR3 is CATGTGVSPSEQYF. For the CDR3, the DNA is TGTGCCACCGGGACAGGGGTATCACCCAGCGAGCAGTACTTC. The J gene is TRBJ2-7, the V gene TRBV19; 10 bases are a match to TRBD1. The CDR3 spans 14 residues. Germline V CDR1 and CDR2: LNHDA, SQIVND (reference sequence). V was clipped by 10 bases and J by 6 bases; unmatched bases: 12.

V usage is TRBV5-5 and J usage is TRBJ1-2, with 7 positions matching TRBD1. With 4 bases clipped from V and 0 bases from J, the junction kept 6 bases outside the gene matches. Germline CDR1 reads SGHKS; CDR2 reads YYEKEE (reference sequence). The CDR3 consists of 15 residues. Written as DNA, the CDR3 is TGTGCCAGCAGCAACAACAGGGGATCTAACTATGGCTACACCTTC. This encodes CASSNNRGSNYGYTF.